What follows are 9 T cell receptor beta chains derived from one specimen sequenced in a study of cytomegalovirus exposure and HLA in healthy donors. Primers: 60 Vbeta forward and 13 Jbeta reverse. Measured with immunoSEQ multiplex PCR; TCRdb has only the in-frame clones, and not every one. The sample has 150,000 to 200,000 clones, less than 90% seen once; the top ten hold approximately 0.23%. The sequencing sample was made of PBMCs. These receptors came from a girl in the first two years of life in good health and CMV-seronegative.

This clone was counted only a few times. This chain joins TRBV11-2 and TRBJ2-5; 15 bases match TRBD2. The length of the CDR3 is 16 residues. The V gene's germline CDR1 is SGHAT and CDR2 FQNNGV. The ends lost 1 base at V and 4 bases at J; junction bases unmatched: 1. This CDR3 is CASSLAGLAGGETQYF. CDR3 nucleotides: TGTGCCAGCAGCTTAGCGGGACTAGCGGGAGGAGAGACCCAGTACTTC.

The chain has TRBV4-2 and TRBJ2-7; perhaps TRBD2 as D (6 bases). CDR1 LGHNA and CDR2 YNFKEQ come from the germline V gene. Deletions cut 0 bases from V and 3 bases from J, with 12 bases between. This CDR3 comprises 15 residues. CDR3 sequence: CASSQDISGYYEQYF. CDR3 DNA sequence: TGTGCCAGCAGCCAAGATATTAGCGGTTACTACGAGCAGTACTTC.

The chain is built from TRBV9 and TRBJ1-6, with D perhaps matching TRBD1 (5 bases). V was cut by 4 bases and J by 4 bases, with 18 bases left in between. The CDR3 is 17 residues long. From germline, CDR1 is SGDLS and CDR2 YYNGEE. The CDR3 loop reads CASSPSTPGNYNSPLHF. The CDR3 DNA sequence: TGTGCCAGCAGCCCCTCTACGCCAGGGAATTATAATTCACCCCTCCACTTT.

In DNA form, the CDR3 reads TGTGCCACCAGCGGCGAGGGACAGGGTAGTGGCTACACCTTC. Amino acid sequence: CATSGEGQGSGYTF. This chain uses TRBV15 with TRBJ1-2; 9 bases are shared with TRBD1. Trimming removed 5 bases from V and 7 bases from J; junction bases left unmatched: 8. There are 14 residues in the CDR3. Per germline, CDR1 LNHNV and CDR2 YYDKDF (reference sequence).

The chain recombines TRBV6-5 with TRBJ2-5; TRBD2 matches at 7 bases. The J call may be in error: the DNA end matches TRBJ2-7 better. There are 15 residues in the CDR3. Germline CDR1 reads MNHEY; CDR2 reads SVGAGI. CDR3 loop: CASGLGIGANYEQYF. CDR3 sequence (DNA): TGTGCCAGCGGACTAGGGATTGGAGCGAATTACGAGCAGTACTTC.

The chain couples TRBV27 to TRBJ1-4, with 7 bases lining up with TRBD1. Germline CDR1 reads MNHEY; CDR2 reads SMNVEV (reference sequence). After removal of 6 bases from V and 0 bases from J, the junction contained 4 bases not matched to a gene. This CDR3 is built from 15 residues. As DNA, the CDR3 is TGTGCCAGCAGGTTCACAGGGGCAACTAATGAAAAACTGTTTTTT. It specifies CASRFTGATNEKLFF.

The gene calls are TRBV7-2 and TRBJ2-7; D gene unclear. CDR1 SGHTA and CDR2 FQGNSA come from the germline V gene. The CDR3 runs 15 residues. V lost 4 bases to trimming and J lost 2 bases, with 15 bases between them. In DNA, the CDR3 is TGTGCCAGCAGCTCTCAGGCCCGGCTAACCTACGAGCAGTACTTC. It translates to CASSSQARLTYEQYF.

This clone appeared a few times. The rearrangement uses TRBV19 and TRBJ1-1; tentatively, D is TRBD1 (5 bases). CDR1 and CDR2 from the germline V gene are LNHDA and SQIVND (reference sequence). This CDR3 has 15 amino acids. V gave up 5 bases and J gave up 3 bases, with 16 bases separating them. The CDR3 here is CASSRTHRGDTEAFF. As DNA, the CDR3 is TGTGCCAGTAGTCGCACACACCGGGGGGACACTGAAGCTTTCTTT.

This clone was picked up a small number of times. The CDR3 here is CASSLNRDEQYF. CDR3 bases: TGTGCCAGCTCCTTAAACAGGGACGAGCAGTACTTC. The rearrangement uses TRBV11-1 and TRBJ2-7, with D perhaps TRBD1 (6 bases). The CDR3 totals 12 residues. The V gene's germline CDR1 is SGHAT and CDR2 FQDESV (reference sequence). Trimming pared 8 bases from V and 5 bases from J, leaving 13 bases between. Variable domain in full (rest from reference TRBV11-1 and TRBJ2-7): EAEVAQSPRYKITEKSQAVAFWCDPISGHATLYWYRQILGQGPELLVQFQDESVVDDSQLPKDRFSAERLKGVDSTLKIQPAELGDSAMYLCASSLNRDEQYFGPGTRLTVT.